Below are 2 T cell receptor beta chains sequenced from a single sample in a study of cytomegalovirus exposure and HLA in healthy donors. The PCR made use of 60 Vbeta and 13 Jbeta primers. TCRdb's table, derived via immunoSEQ multiplex PCR, lists solely in-frame clones and lacks some. In the table there are under 50,000 clones, about 72% of which are singletons. The sample was PBMCs. All receptors derive from a man younger than 45 in good health and CMV-seronegative.

The chain employs TRBV5-1 and TRBJ2-7, with 7 bases identical to TRBD1. CDR1 is SGHRS and CDR2 is YFSETQ in the germline V gene. This CDR3 contains 13 residues. Trimming cost V 3 bases and J 3 bases; bases outside gene matches: 3. CDR3 nucleotides: TGCGCCAGCAGCTCGGGACAGATCTACGAGCAGTACTTC. Translating gives CASSSGQIYEQYF.

The rearrangement links TRBV5-1 to TRBJ1-2; D is ambiguous. V was clipped by 2 bases and J by 8 bases, with 13 bases between them. CDR3 length equals 13 residues. Germline lookup yields CDR1 SGHRS and CDR2 YFSETQ. CDR3 nucleotides: TGCGCCAGCAGCTTTGAGAACTACTTCGGCTACACCTTC. This gives the protein CASSFENYFGYTF.